The sequence of this T cell receptor beta chain was determined in a study of T cells after posttransplantation cyclophosphamide. General study findings and limits: Recipient CMV seropositivity and CMV reactivation strongly tracked TRB clonality. Later blood repertoires were often dominated by clones from the donor CD8+ memory compartment.

Cyclophosphamide on days +3 and +4 followed busulfan-fludarabine conditioning and a marrow graft. About this clone: Its matching antigen is unknown.

The method was immunoSEQ multiplex PCR; TCRdb's version includes in-frame clones alone and lacks a portion of them. The sample consists of some 37,000 clones, 78% of them appearing once. The CDR3 runs to 15 residues. Germline V gene lookup returns CDR1 MDHEN and CDR2 SYDVKM. The V gene lost 3 bases and the J gene lost 2 bases, with 13 bases spanning the gap. The starting material was CD4+ T cells sorted from blood, obtained 1903 days after a stem cell transplant with posttransplant cyclophosphamide. V is TRBV28 and J is TRBJ2-5, with D perhaps matching TRBD2 (6 bases). The sequence derives from a female patient aged 40-50 years who received an allogeneic stem cell transplant from a related donor, was CMV-positive, and had no GVHD. The graft donor may have contributed some T cells. CDR3 sequence (DNA): TGTGCCAGCAGTTTCAGGGAGGCGGGGCAAGAGACCCAGTACTTC. This gives the protein CASSFREAGQETQYF.